These T cell receptor beta chains were read from a single sample in a study of blood T cell repertoires in COVID-19. Libraries were prepared by immunoSEQ multiplex PCR; TCRdb keeps only in-frame clonotypes and omits some of them. The profile shows approximately 38,000 clones, around 95% of them singletons. Sequenced: peripheral blood. The receptor set was obtained from a human donor with active COVID-19. The donor label of this sample is uncertain. Both conserved end residues are part of each CDR3. D genes are given only for firm matches. Rows may omit the clone size; those that give it use once, few, many or a size class.

TRBD1 TRBJ2-1 TRBV11-1 - CASSPRTGHLNEQFF TGTGCCAGCAGCCCCCGGACAGGGCACCTGAATGAGCAGTTCTTC
- TRBJ2-3 TRBV4-2 - CASSQDRRVTDTQYF TGTGCCAGCAGCCAAGATCGCCGGGTCACAGATACGCAGTATTTT
- TRBJ1-2 TRBV27 once CASSLGQGIYGYTF TGTGCCAGCAGTTTGGGCCAGGGTATCTATGGCTACACCTTC
- TRBJ2-7 TRBV3-1/TRBV3-2 - CASSQGSSGAYEQYF TGTGCCAGCAGCCAAGGGTCGAGCGGAGCCTACGAGCAGTACTTC
TRBD2 TRBJ2-1 TRBV6-6 - CASSPRGSSYNEQFF TGTGCCAGCAGTCCCCGCGGGAGCTCCTACAATGAGCAGTTCTTC
- TRBJ1-5 TRBV6-5 - CASMRTAYSNQPQHF TGTGCCAGCATGAGGACAGCCTATAGCAATCAGCCCCAGCATTTT
- TRBJ1-5 TRBV6-5 - CASRNSVQPQHF TGTGCCAGCAGGAATTCGGTACAGCCCCAGCATTTT
TRBD2 TRBJ2-1 TRBV3-1/TRBV3-2 - CASSQEIRSGRGNEQFF TGTGCCAGCAGCCAAGAGATTAGGAGCGGGAGGGGAAATGAGCAGTTCTTC
- TRBJ2-7 TRBV6-5 - CASSYSGNREYEQYF TGTGCCAGCAGTTACTCAGGGAACAGGGAGTACGAGCAGTACTTC
- TRBJ1-4 TRBV28 few CASSLWGANEKLFF TGTGCCAGCAGTTTATGGGGAGCTAATGAAAAACTGTTTTTT
TRBD1 TRBJ2-3 TRBV7-9 - CASSSDRVPTRDTQYF TGTGCCAGCAGCAGTGACAGGGTCCCGACCCGCGATACGCAGTATTTT
- TRBJ2-7 TRBV3-1/TRBV3-2 once CASSQDPRPSSRMTAHVLDEQYF TGTGCCAGCAGCCAAGATCCGAGGCCGTCTTCCCGGATGACAGCGCACGTTTTGGACGAGCAGTACTTC
- TRBJ2-7 TRBV4-3 - CASSQLSGSYEQYF TGCGCCAGCAGCCAACTAAGCGGGTCCTACGAGCAGTACTTC
TRBD2 TRBJ2-5 TRBV2 - CASSEGPLADYYF TGTGCCAGCAGTGAAGGTCCGCTAGCGGACTACTACTTC
- TRBJ2-7 TRBV5-8 - CASSLAGIGGISPYEQYF TGTGCCAGCAGCTTGGCCGGGATTGGCGGGATAAGCCCCTACGAGCAGTACTTC
TRBD2 TRBJ2-5 TRBV27 - CASSSLAGVQETQYF TGTGCCAGCAGTTCTTTGGCGGGGGTACAAGAGACCCAGTACTTC
TRBD1 TRBJ1-3 TRBV7-2 - CASSPRTGSSGNTIYF TGTGCCAGCAGCCCCCGGACAGGGTCGTCCGGAAACACCATATATTTT
- TRBJ2-7 TRBV2 - CASSYREEQYF TGTGCCAGCAGCTACAGGGAAGAGCAGTACTTC
- TRBJ2-3 TRBV7-2 - CASSSDGLSTDTQYF TGTGCCAGCAGCTCCGACGGACTAAGCACAGATACGCAGTATTTT
TRBD1 TRBJ1-4 TRBV4-1 - CASSHRTGGDANEKLFF TGCGCCAGCAGCCATCGGACAGGGGGCGATGCTAATGAAAAACTGTTTTTT
- TRBJ1-1 TRBV5-1 - CASSLEGRGSGTEAFF TGCGCCAGCAGCTTGGAAGGCAGGGGAAGTGGGACTGAAGCTTTCTTT
- TRBJ2-7 TRBV10-3 once CAISESTGSSYEQYF TGTGCCATCAGTGAGTCGACAGGTAGCTCCTACGAGCAGTACTTC
- TRBJ2-3 TRBV7-9 - CASSLSRGKTDTQYF TGTGCCAGCAGCTTATCTAGGGGGAAGACAGATACGCAGTATTTT
- TRBJ2-3 TRBV10-2 - CASWFGRGSGTDTQYF TGCGCCAGCTGGTTCGGCAGGGGATCCGGCACAGATACGCAGTATTTT
TRBD2 TRBJ2-7 TRBV6-4 - CASSELAGVHEQYF TGTGCCAGCAGTGAATTAGCGGGAGTCCACGAGCAGTACTTC
- TRBJ1-2 TRBV4-1 - CASSHDPRGAVGYTF TGCGCCAGCAGCCACGACCCCCGGGGGGCGGTTGGCTACACCTTC
TRBD2 TRBJ2-3 TRBV3-1/TRBV3-2 - CASSSQTSGRDTQYF TGTGCCAGCAGCTCACAGACTAGCGGGCGAGATACGCAGTATTTT
TRBD2 TRBJ2-1 TRBV7-2 - CASSFQRGHAYNEQFF TGTGCCAGCAGCTTCCAGCGGGGTCATGCCTACAATGAGCAGTTCTTC
- TRBJ2-5 TRBV7-9 once CASTKSVGAGETQYF TGTGCCAGCACCAAGTCGGTAGGCGCGGGGGAGACCCAGTACTTC
- TRBJ1-3 TRBV5-1 - CASSSAENSGNTIYF TGCGCCAGCAGCTCTGCGGAGAACTCTGGAAACACCATATATTTT
TRBD1 TRBJ2-5 TRBV30 - CAWSEDRGETQYF TGTGCCTGGAGTGAGGACAGGGGGGAGACCCAGTACTTC
TRBD1 TRBJ2-1 TRBV9 - CASSAISGTGINEQFF TGTGCCAGCAGCGCCATATCCGGGACAGGGATCAATGAGCAGTTCTTC
TRBD1 TRBJ1-4 TRBV7-8 - CASSLQGAGEKLFF TGTGCCAGCAGCTTACAGGGGGCTGGGGAAAAACTGTTTTTT
- TRBJ2-7 TRBV25-1 few CASSEAAAPIYEQYF TGTGCCAGCAGTGAAGCGGCTGCTCCAATCTACGAGCAGTACTTC
TRBD2 TRBJ2-5 TRBV6-1 - CASSEVGVGRGAGTLETQYF TGTGCCAGCAGTGAAGTCGGGGTGGGGCGGGGAGCGGGGACTCTTGAGACCCAGTACTTC
TRBD2 TRBJ2-5 TRBV19 - CASSIEHGRETQYF TGTGCCAGTAGTATAGAACACGGGAGGGAGACCCAGTACTTC
- TRBJ1-3 TRBV6-6 - CASRGTGGLSGNTIYF TGTGCCAGTCGAGGCACCGGGGGTCTCTCTGGAAACACCATATATTTT
- TRBJ2-1 TRBV5-8 - CASSFLGRGSYNEQFF TGTGCCAGCAGCTTTTTGGGTAGAGGGTCCTACAATGAGCAGTTCTTC
- TRBJ2-7 TRBV6-1 - CASSEDIYEQYF TGTGCCAGCAGTGAAGATATCTACGAGCAGTACTTC
TRBD2 TRBJ2-2 TRBV5-4 - CASSHTSGIRSGELFF TGTGCCAGCAGCCACACTAGCGGGATTCGATCCGGGGAGCTGTTTTTT
- TRBJ1-1 TRBV12-5 - CASGLGTGTEAFF -
- TRBJ1-2 TRBV5-6 - CASSAIPQYGYTF TGTGCCAGCAGCGCTATCCCCCAATATGGCTACACCTTC
- TRBJ1-5 TRBV5-6 - CASSLGAGGIYSNQPQHF TGTGCCAGCAGCTTGGGGGCCGGGGGAATTTATAGCAATCAGCCCCAGCATTTT
TRBD1 TRBJ2-7 TRBV29-1 - CSVERATGAPGQYF TGCAGCGTTGAAAGGGCGACAGGGGCCCCCGGGCAGTACTTC
- TRBJ1-1 TRBV12-3/TRBV12-4 - CASTLEGAFEAFF TGTGCCAGCACTCTAGAGGGAGCCTTTGAAGCTTTCTTT
- TRBJ2-7 TRBV18 - CASSLEGAYEQYF TGTGCCAGCTCACTCGAGGGGGCCTACGAGCAGTACTTC
- TRBJ2-1 TRBV24-1 - CATSDGPREQFF TGTGCCACCAGTGATGGTCCCCGGGAGCAGTTCTTC
TRBD2 TRBJ2-5 TRBV4-2 - CASSQASSGGAETQYF TGTGCCAGCAGCCAAGCCTCTAGCGGGGGGGCGGAGACCCAGTACTTC
- TRBJ2-3 TRBV7-9 - CASSLAMDITDTQYF TGTGCCAGCAGCTTAGCGATGGACATCACAGATACGCAGTATTTT
TRBD1 TRBJ2-5 TRBV7-7 - CASSRKGTGGDGETQYF TGTGCTAGCAGCAGAAAGGGGACAGGGGGCGATGGGGAGACCCAGTACTTC